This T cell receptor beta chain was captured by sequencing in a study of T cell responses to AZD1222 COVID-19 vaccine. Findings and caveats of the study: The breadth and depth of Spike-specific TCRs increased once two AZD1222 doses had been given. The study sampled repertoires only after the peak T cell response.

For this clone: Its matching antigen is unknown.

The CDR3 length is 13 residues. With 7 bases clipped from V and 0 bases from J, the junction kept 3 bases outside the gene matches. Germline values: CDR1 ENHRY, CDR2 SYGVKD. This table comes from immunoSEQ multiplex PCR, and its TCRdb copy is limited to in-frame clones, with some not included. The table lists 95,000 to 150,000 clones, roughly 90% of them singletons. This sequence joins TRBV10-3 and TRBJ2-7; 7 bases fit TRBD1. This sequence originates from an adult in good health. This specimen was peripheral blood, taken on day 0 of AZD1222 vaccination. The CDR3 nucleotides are TGTGCCATCACCAGGGACAGCTCCTACGAGCAGTACTTC. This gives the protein CAITRDSSYEQYF.